The text below deals with one TCR beta chain. This clonotype was counted only a few times. Its antigen is currently not known. No base quality values were provided; no much bigger clone lies one nucleotide off. CDR1 and CDR2, looked up from the germline V gene (reference sequence), are DFQATT and SNEGSKA. At the junction V is shortened by 6 bases and J by 4 bases, with 22 bases in between. Its CDR3 holds 17 amino acids, cysteine through phenylalanine. Only the CDR3 DNA stays, 51 bases, in frame from base 1. This record belongs to a study of early T cells in non-severe SARS-CoV-2 infection (dated by TCRdb to about 2021). Looking at the study overall: Because TCR sequencing relied on bulk RNA taken from unsorted whole blood, pairing of alpha and beta chains was not possible. On the study overall, not on this receptor specifically: VDJdb matching was skewed toward anti-spike CD8 responses and likely underestimated virus-specific expansions, missing private and CD4 specificities.

The study was a case-control design nested within a healthcare worker cohort in London, UK, with weekly nasopharyngeal swab PCR tests and blood sampling. Healthcare workers were recruited during the week of the UK lockdown, between 23 and 31 March 2020, and followed weekly for up to about 15 weeks. The method behind the library was 5' RACE. Sequencing relied on a NextSeq 500. To correct for sequencing error and PCR bias, the TCR library protocol tagged individual cDNA molecules with unique molecular identifiers. Both TCR alpha and beta chains were sequenced, and tight co-correlation was observed between alpha and beta sequence abundances in each sample. From the authors' description of their analysis: Decombinator V4 was used to perform V gene, J gene and CDR3 annotation of TCR sequences. TCRs were defined as expanded if a significant change between any two time points was detected under a Poisson model with p below 0.0001. TCR abundances were normalised to the total number of TCRs sequenced per sample and were expressed as counts per million. TRAV1-2 paired with TRAJ12, TRAJ20 or TRAJ33 defined MAIT TCRs, while TRAV10 paired with TRAJ18 defined iNKT TCRs. A search of VDJdb, accessed on 1 November 2021, was run for TCRs annotated to CMV, EBV and SARS-CoV-2, with TCRs annotated for multiple antigens excluded. The public sequencing data were trimmed at Q25 with fastp and processed into clonotypes with MiXCR by TCRdb, which kept only in-frame beta chains. Each entry is one CDR3 protein sequence, shown with its most common DNA and genes. Here the V and J calls rest on TCRdb's processing, not on the authors' analysis. The sample profile shows 83,000 or so distinct CDR3 sequences; less than 11% of them were found once. The top ten clonotypes cover approximately 8% of the sample.

The sample consisted of whole blood, taken at baseline. The sequence joins TRBV20-1 to TRBJ1-6, with no confidently assigned D gene. The receptor was derived from an adult who was a healthcare worker with PCR-confirmed SARS-CoV-2 infection or an uninfected control (not recorded which). The CDR3 has the sequence CSAPNFPFGDYNSPLHF. The nucleotide sequence reads as follows: TGCAGTGCGCCCAATTTTCCGTTCGGGGATTATAATTCACCCCTCCACTTT.